These 5 T cell receptor beta chains came from one sample sequenced in a study of early T cells in non-severe SARS-CoV-2 infection. TCRdb ran MiXCR on the 5' RACE reads and lists one entry per CDR3 protein. The sample shows tens of thousands of distinct CDR3 sequences, 9% to 9.5% of them seen only once. Sequencing was carried out using whole blood. Receptor source: an adult who was a healthcare worker with PCR-confirmed SARS-CoV-2 infection or an uninfected control (not recorded which).

This clonotype was observed at least ten times. The chain combines TRBV6-5 with TRBJ1-1; 10 positions agree with TRBD1. CDR3 length equals 15 residues. CDR1 MNHEY and CDR2 SVGAGI come from the germline V gene. The junction had 3 bases not matched to a gene; V was cut back by 2 bases and J by 3 bases. In DNA, the CDR3 is TGTGCCAGCAGTTACACCGGGACAGGGGACACTGAAGCTTTCTTT. Protein product: CASSYTGTGDTEAFF.

This clonotype was picked up many times. CDR3 in amino acids: CSARVAQGQGTGELFF. The CDR3 region has the DNA TGCAGTGCTAGAGTAGCCCAGGGGCAGGGTACCGGGGAGCTGTTTTTT. The J gene is TRBJ2-2, the V gene TRBV20-1; a possible D gene is TRBD1 (6 bases). Trimming took off 1 base at V and 5 bases at J, with 17 bases between the two ends. Germline assignment: CDR1 DFQATT and CDR2 SNEGSKA (reference sequence). This CDR3 contains 16 residues.

V usage is TRBV5-1 and J usage is TRBJ2-5, with a tentative D call TRBD1 (5 bases). The V gene lost 3 bases and the J gene lost 1 base, with 7 bases spanning the gap. CDR1 is SGHRS and CDR2 is YFSETQ in the germline V gene. This CDR3 is built from 13 residues. CDR3 residues: CASSSGFQETQYF. CDR3 nucleotides: TGCGCCAGCAGCTCAGGGTTCCAAGAGACCCAGTACTTC.

CDR3 residues: CSASGGQFF. Here the CDR3 DNA reads TGCAGTGCTAGCGGGGGGCAGTTCTTC. This chain uses TRBV20-1 with TRBJ2-1; tentatively, D is TRBD2 (6 bases). The CDR3 runs to 9 residues. V was pared by 3 bases and J by 12 bases, with 6 bases between. Germline CDR1 DFQATT, CDR2 SNEGSKA (reference sequence).

This clonotype came up many times. The chain joins TRBV20-1 to TRBJ2-2, with 8 bases lining up with TRBD1. V was pared by 5 bases and J by 5 bases, with 10 bases of the junction left unmatched. CDR3 length: 15 residues. Per germline, CDR1 DFQATT and CDR2 SNEGSKA (reference sequence). This chain's CDR3 is CSAFHDRGGTGELFF. The CDR3 DNA follows: TGCAGTGCTTTCCACGACAGGGGAGGAACCGGGGAGCTGTTTTTT.